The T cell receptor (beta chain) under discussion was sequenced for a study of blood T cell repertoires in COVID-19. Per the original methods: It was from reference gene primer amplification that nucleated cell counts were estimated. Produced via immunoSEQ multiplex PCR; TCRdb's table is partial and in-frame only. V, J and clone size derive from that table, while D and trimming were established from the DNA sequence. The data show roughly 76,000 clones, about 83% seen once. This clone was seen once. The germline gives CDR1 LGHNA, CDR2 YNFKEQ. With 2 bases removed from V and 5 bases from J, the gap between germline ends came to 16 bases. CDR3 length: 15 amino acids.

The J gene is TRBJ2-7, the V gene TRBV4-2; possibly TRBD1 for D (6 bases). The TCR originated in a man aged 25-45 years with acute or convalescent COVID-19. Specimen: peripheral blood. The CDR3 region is CASSQLQGSLHEQYF. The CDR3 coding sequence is TGTGCCAGCAGCCAACTACAGGGTTCTCTGCACGAGCAGTACTTC.